The clone carrying this T cell receptor (beta chain) was counted only a few times. What it recognizes is unknown. Each TCR beta library was made by quantitative 5'-RACE that incorporated molecular barcodes. TCRdb recomputed calls from the 5' RACE reads with MiXCR, one row per CDR3 protein. The sample includes around 130,000 distinct CDR3 sequences, roughly a tenth seen only once; the top ten take roughly 3.3%. The entry originates in a study of CD8 T cells in ankylosing spondylitis. Study outcomes and limitations: Previously reported in reactive arthritis synovial fluid and blood were some of the motif variants. Matched ankylosing spondylitis synovial fluid reportedly contained a significantly enriched population of disease-linked clones.

This CDR3 is built from 13 residues. Trimming shortened V by 5 bases and J by 4 bases, and 11 bases separated the two germline ends. Germline V gives CDR1 SGHAT, CDR2 FQNNGV. The TCR comes from a male donor with ankylosing spondylitis or in good health (not recorded which). Sequencing was performed on blood, either unsorted or a sorted T cell fraction (not recorded which). The chain employs TRBV11-2 and TRBJ1-2; D may be TRBD1 (5 bases). CDR3 protein: CASSPGSSYGYTF. DNA for the CDR3: TGTGCCAGCAGCCCAGGGTCCTCCTATGGCTACACCTTC. Variable domain in full (rest from reference TRBV11-2 and TRBJ1-2): EAGVAQSPRYKIIEKRQSVAFWCNPISGHATLYWYQQILGQGPKLLIQFQNNGVVDDSQLPKDRFSAERLKGVDSTLKIQPAKLEDSAVYLCASSPGSSYGYTFGSGTRLTVV.